This entry lists 15 T cell receptor beta chains sequenced from one sample in a study of blood T cell repertoires in COVID-19. The assay was immunoSEQ multiplex PCR, and TCRdb's table has in-frame clones only and misses some. This table holds 200,000 or so clones, roughly 84% found once. Material: PBMCs or T cells enriched from blood (not recorded which). The receptors were gathered from a man aged 25-45 years in a cohort exposed to, infected with or recovered from COVID-19 (not recorded which).

V usage is TRBV6-4 and J usage is TRBJ2-3, with a tentative D call TRBD1 (7 bases). CDR1 is MRHNA and CDR2 is SNTAGT in the germline V gene. The CDR3 is 12 residues long. Deletions cut 2 bases from V and 8 bases from J, with 8 bases between. The CDR3 region is CASSDQGGTQYF. The CDR3 DNA follows: TGTGCCAGCAGTGACCAGGGGGGTACGCAGTATTTT.

The V gene is TRBV12-3 or TRBV12-4, the J gene TRBJ1-5; TRBD1 might be the D (6 bases). V was cut by 9 bases and J by 5 bases, with 14 bases left in between. The length of the CDR3 is 13 residues. CDR3 sequence: CASRGAGDQPQHF. The DNA of the CDR3 is TGTGCCAGTCGGGGGGCGGGCGATCAGCCCCAGCATTTT.

This rearrangement joins TRBV7-9 to TRBJ1-2, with D tentatively TRBD1 (6 bases). Trimming cost V 9 bases and J 0 bases, with 20 bases left between them. The CDR3 runs 16 residues. Germline-derived CDR1 and CDR2 are SEHNR and FQNEAQ (reference sequence). The DNA for the CDR3 is TGTGCCAGTGTACAATCAGGGGCAAATTCTAACTATGGCTACACCTTC. It encodes CASVQSGANSNYGYTF.

The V gene is TRBV14, the J gene TRBJ1-3; D perhaps matches TRBD1 (6 bases). Per germline, CDR1 SGHDN and CDR2 FVKESK. V shed 3 bases and J shed 1 base, with 7 bases lying between them. This CDR3 has 14 amino acids. The CDR3 nucleotides read TGTGCCAGCAGCCACAGGGGATCTGGAAACACCATATATTTT. This gives the protein CASSHRGSGNTIYF.

This clone was counted between two and nine times. The chain combines TRBV6-5 with TRBJ2-1; 12 bases align to TRBD2. In germline, CDR1 is MNHEY, CDR2 SVGAGI. The CDR3 is made up of 15 amino acids. With V trimmed by 2 bases and J by 4 bases, 0 bases remained unmatched. For the CDR3, the DNA is TGTGCCAGCAGTTACGGACTAGCGGGGTACAATGAGCAGTTCTTC. This sequence encodes CASSYGLAGYNEQFF.

This sequence joins TRBV15 and TRBJ1-2, with 8 bases aligning to TRBD1. V was pared by 4 bases and J by 7 bases, with 5 bases of the junction left unmatched. CDR1 LNHNV and CDR2 YYDKDF come from the germline V gene (reference sequence). This CDR3 is built from 13 residues. CDR3 loop: CATSKDRGLGYTF. CDR3 nucleotide sequence: TGTGCCACCAGCAAAGACAGGGGTCTTGGCTACACCTTC.

The chain recombines TRBV7-8 with TRBJ2-7, with 13 bases that match TRBD2. V was clipped by 5 bases and J by 5 bases; unmatched bases: 9. This CDR3 is built from 16 residues. From germline, CDR1 is SGHVS and CDR2 FQNEAQ. CDR3: CASSLPGLAGVHEQYF. The CDR3 coding sequence is TGTGCCAGCAGCCTCCCCGGACTAGCGGGAGTTCACGAGCAGTACTTC.

V and J are TRBV9 and TRBJ2-2; D perhaps matches TRBD2 (5 bases). CDR1 is SGDLS and CDR2 is YYNGEE in the germline V gene. The V gene lost 2 bases and the J gene lost 0 bases, with 8 bases spanning the gap. The CDR3 contains 15 residues. The CDR3 coding sequence is TGTGCCAGCAGCGTCGGACTGACGAACACCGGGGAGCTGTTTTTT. Protein: CASSVGLTNTGELFF.

The chain has TRBV28 and TRBJ1-1, with a possible D match to TRBD1 (5 bases). Trimming took 7 bases from V and 11 from J, leaving 20 bases between them. The germline gives CDR1 MDHEN, CDR2 SYDVKM. This CDR3 spans 13 amino acids. CDR3 amino acids: CASTLGGLRGAFF. The CDR3 DNA reads TGTGCCAGCACCCTGGGGGGACTTCGGGGGGCTTTCTTT.

The chain joins TRBV27 to TRBJ2-3; maybe TRBD1 (6 bases). The CDR3 is 14 residues long. Trimming left V 3 bases short and J 0 bases short, with 7 bases between. Germline assignment: CDR1 MNHEY and CDR2 SMNVEV (reference sequence). DNA of the CDR3: TGTGCCAGCAGTTTTGGACAGAGCACAGATACGCAGTATTTT. This codes for CASSFGQSTDTQYF.

V gene TRBV21-1 combines with J gene TRBJ1-5; the table's D call of TRBD1 was not tested on the DNA. TRBV21-1 is assigned pseudogene status. The CDR3 has 16 residues. The CDR3 coding sequence is TGTGCCAGCAGCCACCGACAGAAGGATAGCAATCAGCCCCAGCATTTT. Translated, it gives CASSHRQKDSNQPQHF.

This sequence joins TRBV7-2 and TRBJ1-1, with a possible D match to TRBD1 (5 bases). V was cut by 3 bases and J by 0 bases, with 17 bases left in between. This CDR3 spans 17 amino acids. Germline V gene data show CDR1 as SGHTA and CDR2 as FQGNSA. The CDR3 DNA sequence: TGTGCCAGCAGCTTCCTGCCTACAGGAGCTCTGAACACTGAAGCTTTCTTT. Encoded protein: CASSFLPTGALNTEAFF.

The rearrangement joins TRBV27 to TRBJ2-2; perhaps TRBD1 as D (6 bases). The length of the CDR3 is 16 residues. V shed 3 bases and J shed 4 bases, with 15 bases lying between them. Germline V gene data show CDR1 as MNHEY and CDR2 as SMNVEV (reference sequence). CDR3 sequence reads: CASSFSGAGGTGELFF. CDR3 in DNA: TGTGCCAGCAGTTTTTCAGGGGCAGGTGGCACCGGGGAGCTGTTTTTT.

The chain combines TRBV28 with TRBJ1-5, with a tentative D call TRBD1 (6 bases). The CDR3 runs 15 residues. Per the germline V gene, CDR1 is MDHEN and CDR2 is SYDVKM. Trimming stripped 2 bases from V and 7 bases from J, with 15 bases between. The CDR3 spells CASSLGAGEIQPQHF. The CDR3 nucleotides are TGTGCCAGCAGTTTAGGAGCAGGGGAAATCCAGCCCCAGCATTTT.

This clone was recorded once. V gene TRBV18 combines with J gene TRBJ2-6, with D possibly being TRBD1 (5 bases). The V end was cut by 3 bases, the J end by 0 bases, with 12 bases between. The CDR3 sequence is 17 residues long. The germline V gene has CDR1 KGHSH and CDR2 LQKENI. CDR3 amino acids: CASSPQTANSGANVLTF. The DNA for the CDR3 is TGTGCCAGCTCACCGCAGACAGCCAACTCTGGGGCCAACGTCCTGACTTTC. The variable domain in full, completed from reference TRBV18 and TRBJ2-6, reads NAGVMQNPRHLVRRRGQEARLRCSPMKGHSHVYWYRQLPEEGLKFMVYLQKENIIDESGMPKERFSAEFPKEGPSILRIQQVVRGDSAAYFCASSPQTANSGANVLTFGAGSRLTVL.